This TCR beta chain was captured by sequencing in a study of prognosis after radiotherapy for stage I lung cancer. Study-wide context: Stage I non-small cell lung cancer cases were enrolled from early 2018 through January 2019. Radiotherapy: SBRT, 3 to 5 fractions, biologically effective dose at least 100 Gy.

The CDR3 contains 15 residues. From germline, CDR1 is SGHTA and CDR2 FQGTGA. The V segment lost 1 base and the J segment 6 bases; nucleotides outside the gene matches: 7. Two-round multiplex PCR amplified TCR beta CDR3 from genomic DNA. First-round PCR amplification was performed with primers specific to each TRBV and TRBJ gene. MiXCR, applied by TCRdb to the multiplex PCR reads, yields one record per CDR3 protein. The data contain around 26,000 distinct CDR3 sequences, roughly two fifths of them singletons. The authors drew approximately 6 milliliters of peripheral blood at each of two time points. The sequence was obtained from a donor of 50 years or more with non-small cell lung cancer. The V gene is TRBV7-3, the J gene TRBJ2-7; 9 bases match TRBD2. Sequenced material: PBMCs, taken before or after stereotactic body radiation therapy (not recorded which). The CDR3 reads CASSLKCGRAGEQYF. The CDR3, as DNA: TGTGCCAGCAGCTTAAAGTGCGGGAGGGCGGGCGAGCAGTACTTC.